The 5 T cell receptor beta chains in this list originate from one sample, sequenced in a study of regulatory T cells in long-lasting Graves disease. Described time point: newly diagnosed GD, antithyroid drugs for less than 3 months. PBMC-extracted RNA yielded the TCR library. To make TCR beta libraries, researchers used iRepertoire HTBI primers and Arm-PCR of CDR3 regions. One entry per CDR3 protein results from TCRdb running MiXCR on the multiplex PCR reads. Altogether 300,000 to 400,000 distinct CDR3 sequences are present, around 17% being singletons, with the ten largest covering 25% to 30%. In addition, the sample was reused for a study of T cells in Graves' hyperthyroidism and ophthalmopathy.

Specimen: peripheral blood mononuclear cells (PBMCs), collected at new diagnosis, from a patient treated with antithyroid drugs. The receptor set was obtained from a man aged 35 to 55 with Graves disease.

The table lists this clonotype with many counts. The chain employs TRBV5-6 and TRBJ1-2, with TRBD1 as a possible D gene (5 bases). Germline V CDR1 and CDR2: SGHDT, YYEEEE. Trimming shortened V by 4 bases and J by 8 bases, and 15 bases separated the two germline ends. This CDR3 contains 13 residues. This chain's CDR3 is CASSHLSGGGYTF. In nucleotides, the CDR3 is TGTGCCAGCAGCCACCTATCCGGGGGGGGCTACACCTTC. The whole variable domain, remainder taken from reference TRBV5-6 and TRBJ1-2, is DAGVTQSPTHLIKTRGQQVTLRCSPKSGHDTVSWYQQALGQGPQFIFQYYEEEERQRGNFPDRFSGHQFPNYSSELNVNALLLGDSALYLCASSHLSGGGYTFGSGTRLTVV.

V gene TRBV19 combines with J gene TRBJ2-1; 12 nucleotides align to TRBD2. Trimming cost V 4 bases and J 2 bases; bases outside gene matches: 3. This CDR3 is built from 16 residues. Looked up from germline, CDR1 is LNHDA and CDR2 is SQIVND (reference sequence). In DNA, the CDR3 is TGTGCCAGTAGTAAACTAGCGGGGGGTACCTACAATGAGCAGTTCTTC. This codes for CASSKLAGGTYNEQFF.

Comment on this clonotype: A much larger clone differs by one base, so this may be a read error. The chain has TRBV4-3 and TRBJ2-7; no definite D call. There are 16 residues in the CDR3. V was cut by 1 base and J by 3 bases, with 16 bases left in between. Germline-derived CDR1 and CDR2 are LGHNA and YSLEER. In DNA form, the CDR3 reads TGCGCCAGCAGCCAAGTACCTTTAGGCTCCGTCTACGAGCAGTACTTC. Protein product: CASSQVPLGSVYEQYF.

This clonotype was seen at least ten times. This rearrangement joins TRBV20-1 to TRBJ2-2, with 7 bases lining up with TRBD1. CDR3 length: 15 amino acids. The J segment lost 3 bases and the V segment lost 1 base, leaving 5 bases of the junction unmatched. CDR1 is DFQATT and CDR2 is SNEGSKA in the germline V gene (reference sequence). The CDR3 loop reads CSARATGLDTGELFF. The CDR3 DNA is TGCAGTGCTAGAGCGACAGGGTTGGACACCGGGGAGCTGTTTTTT.

This chain's CDR3 is CASSPGARRPKAFF. The CDR3 DNA reads as TGTGCCAGCAGCCCAGGGGCAAGGCGGCCGAAAGCTTTCTTT. The V and J genes are TRBV28 and TRBJ1-1; a possible D gene is TRBD1 (6 bases). The CDR3 extends over 14 amino acids. Deletions cut 6 bases from V and 9 bases from J, with 20 bases between. Germline-derived CDR1 and CDR2 are MDHEN and SYDVKM.